Listed below are T cell receptor beta chains from one sample, sequenced in a study of cytomegalovirus exposure and HLA in healthy donors. TCRdb's table, derived via immunoSEQ multiplex PCR, lists solely in-frame clones and lacks some. The table lists approximately 160,000 clones, 82% of them singletons. Sequences were obtained from PBMCs. The receptors shown here come from a male donor in good health and CMV-seronegative. Each CDR3 is given with its conserved first and last residue. A D gene is named only where the DNA matches it firmly. Not every row has a clone size; where given, it reads once, few, many or a size class.

TRBD1 | TRBJ1-2 | TRBV7-9 | . | TGTGCCAGCACCAGGGACAGGTTTAGATCTGGCTATGGCTACACCTTC | CASTRDRFRSGYGYTF
TRBD1 | TRBJ1-1 | TRBV18 | . | TGTGCCAGCTCACCGACAGGGGGGAACACTGAAGCTTTCTTT | CASSPTGGNTEAFF
. | TRBJ2-7 | TRBV11-2 | . | TGTGCCAGCAGCCTCCCGTCCTACGAGCAGTACTTC | CASSLPSYEQYF
TRBD1 | TRBJ1-4 | TRBV28 | . | TGTGCCAGCACCGCCGGGGACAGGGTTAATGAAAAACTGTTTTTT | CASTAGDRVNEKLFF
. | TRBJ1-5 | TRBV19 | . | TGTGCCAGTAGTATTCAGTATCAGCCCCAGCATTTT | CASSIQYQPQHF
TRBD2 | TRBJ2-1 | TRBV28 | . | TGTGCCAGCAGTTTACCGGGACTAGCCAGTGAGCAGTTCTTC | CASSLPGLASEQFF
TRBD2 | TRBJ2-3 | TRBV2 | few | TGTGCCAGCAGTGAATTGCGGGGGAGCACAGATACGCAGTATTTT | CASSELRGSTDTQYF
. | TRBJ2-1 | TRBV5-1 | . | TGCGCCAGCATTCGAGCGAACTACAATGAGCAGTTCTTC | CASIRANYNEQFF
TRBD2 | TRBJ2-7 | TRBV5-1 | once | TGCGCCAGCAGCCCACGATGGACTAGCGGGGCCTACGAGCAGTACTTC | CASSPRWTSGAYEQYF
TRBD2 | TRBJ2-2 | TRBV13 | . | TGTGCCAGCAGCTCCCCCGGACTAGCGGAGGTCAGCACCGGGGAGCTGTTTTTT | CASSSPGLAEVSTGELFF
TRBD2 | TRBJ2-3 | TRBV7-3 | . | TGTGCCAGCAGCTTAATAAGCGGGAGAAGTTCAGATACGCAGTATTTT | CASSLISGRSSDTQYF
TRBD1 | TRBJ2-1 | TRBV16 | . | TGTGCCAGCAGCCCTTCACCAGGGGGCTCCTACAATGAGCAGTTCTTC | CASSPSPGGSYNEQFF
. | TRBJ2-7 | TRBV13 | . | TGTGCCAGCAGCCTCCAGTCCGAGCAGTACTTC | CASSLQSEQYF
. | TRBJ1-2 | TRBV18 | . | TGTGCCAGCTCACCTAACCGGAACTATGGCTACACCTTC | CASSPNRNYGYTF
TRBD2 | TRBJ2-5 | TRBV9 | . | TGTGCCAGCAGCGTAGTTGCGGGAGGGCGCCAAGAGACCCAGTACTTC | CASSVVAGGRQETQYF
. | TRBJ1-4 | TRBV4-1 | few | TGCGCCAGCAGCCAAGACCTGGGGGCAAGTGAAAAACTGTTTTTT | CASSQDLGASEKLFF
. | TRBJ1-2 | TRBV11-2 | . | TGTGCCAGCAGCTTTACCAGGACAGCTAACTATGGCTACACCTTC | CASSFTRTANYGYTF
. | TRBJ1-1 | TRBV19 | once | TGTGCCAGTTGCCAGGGATACACTGAAGCTTTCTTT | CASCQGYTEAFF
TRBD1 | TRBJ1-6 | TRBV6-5 | . | TGTGCCAGCAGGGGACCGACAGGGGCGGGATCACCCCTCCACTTT | CASRGPTGAGSPLHF
. | TRBJ1-1 | TRBV19 | . | TGTGCCAGTAGGGGACCGAGGGGGGAAGCTTTCTTT | CASRGPRGEAFF
TRBD1 | TRBJ2-7 | TRBV7-8 | . | TGTGCCAGCAGTTTAGGACAGGCGGACTACGAGCAGTACTTC | CASSLGQADYEQYF
TRBD1 | TRBJ1-6 | TRBV7-9 | . | TGTGCCAGCAGCTTGATCCTTACAGGGGATGCCTATAATTCACCCCTCCACTTT | CASSLILTGDAYNSPLHF
TRBD2 | TRBJ2-1 | TRBV4-1 | . | TGCGCCAGCAGCCAAGGCGGGGGAGGGAATGAGCAGTTCTTC | CASSQGGGGNEQFF
. | TRBJ2-7 | TRBV21-1 | . | TGTGCCAGCAGCCTTAAAAGTCGCGATCGGGCGGGAGGTTTGGTCTACGAGCAGTACTTC | CASSLKSRDRAGGLVYEQYF
. | TRBJ1-4 | TRBV7-8 | . | TGTGCCAGCAGCCGACAGGCCCGCTCCGGAGCAACTAATGAAAAACTGTTTTTT | CASSRQARSGATNEKLFF
TRBD1 | TRBJ1-1 | TRBV7-9 | . | TGTGCCAGCAGCTTAGGTCGGACAGGGGGACCTGAAGCTTTCTTT | CASSLGRTGGPEAFF
. | TRBJ2-4 | TRBV7-9 | . | TGTGCCAGCAGCTTCGCGGGGGCGGCCAAAAACATTCAGTACTTC | CASSFAGAAKNIQYF
TRBD2 | TRBJ2-5 | TRBV4-2 | . | TGTGCCAGCAGCCAAGCGGGGGGGAAAGAGACCCAGTACTTC | CASSQAGGKETQYF
TRBD1 | TRBJ2-7 | TRBV6-5 | . | TGTGCCAGCACCAAGAGGACAGGTTCGTCCTACGAGCAGTACTTC | CASTKRTGSSYEQYF
TRBD1 | TRBJ1-2 | TRBV6-5 | . | TGTGCCAGCAGTTCCGCCGGGACAGGGGGCGGGTATGGCTACACCTTC | CASSSAGTGGGYGYTF
TRBD2 | TRBJ2-1 | TRBV9 | . | TGTGCCAGCAGCGTAGGAGTTGGGAGGGGACCCTACAATGAGCAGTTCTTC | CASSVGVGRGPYNEQFF
. | TRBJ2-2 | TRBV7-2 | . | TGTGCCAGCAGCTTTTTCCAGAACACCGGGGAGCTGTTTTTT | CASSFFQNTGELFF
. | TRBJ1-4 | TRBV18 | . | TGTGCCAGCTCACCGGCGACAGCGCAAAATGAAAAACTGTTTTTT | CASSPATAQNEKLFF
TRBD2 | TRBJ2-2 | TRBV6-5 | . | TGTGCCGCTAGCGGGGGGGCCGCCGGGGAGCTGTTTTTT | CAASGGAAGELFF
. | TRBJ2-6 | TRBV13 | few | TGTGCCAGCGGAGCTGCCTCTGGGGCCAACGTCCTGACTTTC | CASGAASGANVLTF
TRBD1 | TRBJ2-7 | TRBV7-3 | once | TGTGCCAGCAGCCCGGGACAGACCTACGAGCAGTACTTC | CASSPGQTYEQYF